The 7 T cell receptor beta chains given below trace back to one sample, sequenced in a study of blood T cell repertoires in COVID-19. Clones were sequenced by immunoSEQ multiplex PCR, and TCRdb holds only the in-frame ones, with some missing. The repertoire holds about 210,000 clones, with about 91% as singletons. Sequenced sample: peripheral blood. The origin of the receptors is a man aged 30-40 years with acute or convalescent COVID-19.

This clone was observed a single time. This chain's CDR3 is CASIHWGQILGELFF. CDR3 nucleotides: TGTGCCAGCATCCACTGGGGACAGATCCTCGGGGAGCTGTTTTTT. The chain links TRBV7-9 to TRBJ2-2, with 7 nucleotides matching TRBD1. CDR3 length: 15 amino acids. Trimming at V came to 7 bases and at J to 7 bases, leaving 12 bases not matched to a gene. The germline V gene has CDR1 SEHNR and CDR2 FQNEAQ (reference sequence).

The chain uses TRBV5-1 and TRBJ2-4; the D gene is possibly TRBD2 (6 bases). CDR3 size: 19 residues. V lost 0 bases to trimming and J lost 0 bases, with 19 bases between them. Germline V lookup: CDR1 SGHRS, CDR2 YFSETQ. Written as DNA, the CDR3 is TGCGCCAGCAGCTTGGCCAAACGGGGGACGTTCCTAGCCAAAAACATTCAGTACTTC. Encoded protein: CASSLAKRGTFLAKNIQYF.

The chain carries TRBV7-3 and TRBJ2-3; perhaps TRBD2 as D (7 bases). Germline V gene data show CDR1 as SGHTA and CDR2 as FQGTGA. The CDR3 has 13 amino acids. Trimming cost V 5 bases and J 4 bases, with 10 bases left between them. The CDR3 sequence: CASSGGAADTQYF. The DNA for the CDR3 is TGTGCCAGCAGCGGGGGGGCTGCAGATACGCAGTATTTT.

J is TRBJ2-5 and V is TRBV30, with 7 nucleotides matching TRBD1. The V gene end was trimmed by 1 base and the J gene end by 9 bases; junction bases not matched to a gene: 5. This CDR3 spans 12 amino acids. Per germline, CDR1 GTSNPN and CDR2 SVGIG (reference sequence). In DNA, the CDR3 is TGTGCCTGGAGTGGAGGGGGCATGGCCCAGTACTTC. Encoded protein: CAWSGGGMAQYF.

The chain recombines TRBV6-5 with TRBJ2-3; a possible D gene is TRBD1 (6 bases). The CDR3 is 13 residues long. The germline gives CDR1 MNHEY, CDR2 SVGAGI. V was clipped by 7 bases and J by 1 base, with 9 bases between them. The CDR3 here is CASNRARTDTQYF. The CDR3 DNA reads as TGTGCCAGCAACAGGGCCCGCACAGATACGCAGTATTTT.

The genes are TRBV5-8 and TRBJ2-5, with 13 bases matching TRBD2. The length of the CDR3 is 16 residues. CDR1 is SGHTS and CDR2 is YDEGEE in the germline V gene. V dropped 4 bases and J dropped 3; count of bases not matched to a gene: 6. CDR3 bases: TGTGCCAGCAGCACGGGACTAGCGGGGAGCAAAGAGACCCAGTACTTC. It is translated as CASSTGLAGSKETQYF.

The chain employs TRBV2 and TRBJ2-5; 7 nucleotides agree with TRBD2. This CDR3 comprises 15 residues. With V trimmed by 7 bases and J by 2 bases, 10 bases remained unmatched. Germline-derived CDR1 and CDR2 are SNHLY and FYNNEI. As DNA, the CDR3 is TGTGCCAGCACCCGGACTAGTACGAGGCAAGAGACCCAGTACTTC. Translation gives CASTRTSTRQETQYF.